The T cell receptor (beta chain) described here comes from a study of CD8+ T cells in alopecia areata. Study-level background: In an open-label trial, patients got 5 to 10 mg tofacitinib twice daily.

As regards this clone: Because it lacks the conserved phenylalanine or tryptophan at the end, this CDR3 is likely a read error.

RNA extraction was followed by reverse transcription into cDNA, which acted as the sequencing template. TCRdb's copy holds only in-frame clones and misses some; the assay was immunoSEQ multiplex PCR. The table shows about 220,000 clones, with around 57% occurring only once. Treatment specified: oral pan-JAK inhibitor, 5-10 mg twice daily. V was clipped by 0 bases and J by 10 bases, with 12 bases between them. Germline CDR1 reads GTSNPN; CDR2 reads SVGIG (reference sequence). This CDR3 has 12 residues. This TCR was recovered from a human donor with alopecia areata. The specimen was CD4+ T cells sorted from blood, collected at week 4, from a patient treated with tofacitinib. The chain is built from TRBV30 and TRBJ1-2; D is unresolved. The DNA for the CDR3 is TGTGCCTGGAGTGTAGGGAAGACTCTCTACACCCTC. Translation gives CAWSVGKTLYTL.